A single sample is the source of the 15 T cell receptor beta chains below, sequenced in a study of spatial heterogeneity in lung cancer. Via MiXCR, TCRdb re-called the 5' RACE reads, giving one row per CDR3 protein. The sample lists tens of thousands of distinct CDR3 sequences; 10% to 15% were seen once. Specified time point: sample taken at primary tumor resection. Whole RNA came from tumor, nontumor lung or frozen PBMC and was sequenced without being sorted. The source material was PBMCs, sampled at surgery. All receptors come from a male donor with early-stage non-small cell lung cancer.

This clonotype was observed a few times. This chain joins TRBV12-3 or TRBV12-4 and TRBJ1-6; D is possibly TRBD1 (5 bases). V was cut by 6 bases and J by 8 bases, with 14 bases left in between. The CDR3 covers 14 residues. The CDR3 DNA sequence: TGTGCCAGCAGCCCACAAGCAGGGTATTCACCCCTCCACTTT. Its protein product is CASSPQAGYSPLHF.

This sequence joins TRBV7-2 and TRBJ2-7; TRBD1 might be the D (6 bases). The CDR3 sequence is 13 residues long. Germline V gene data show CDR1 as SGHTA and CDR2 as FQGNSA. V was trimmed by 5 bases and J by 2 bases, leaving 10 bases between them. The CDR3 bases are TGTGCCAGCAGCGAGGGACAAGCCTACGAGCAGTACTTC. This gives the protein CASSEGQAYEQYF.

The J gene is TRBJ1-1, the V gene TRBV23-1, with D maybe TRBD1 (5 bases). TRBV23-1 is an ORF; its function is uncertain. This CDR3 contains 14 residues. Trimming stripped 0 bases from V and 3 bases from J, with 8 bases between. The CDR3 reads CASSQSRGDTEAFF. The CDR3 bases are TGCGCCAGCAGTCAATCCCGGGGGGACACTGAAGCTTTCTTT.

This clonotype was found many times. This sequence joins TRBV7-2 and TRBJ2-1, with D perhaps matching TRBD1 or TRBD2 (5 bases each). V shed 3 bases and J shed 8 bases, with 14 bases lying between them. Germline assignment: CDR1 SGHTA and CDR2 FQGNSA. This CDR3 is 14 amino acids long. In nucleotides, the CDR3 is TGTGCCAGCAGCTTTCTCCCAGTGGGACATGAGCAGTTCTTC. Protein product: CASSFLPVGHEQFF. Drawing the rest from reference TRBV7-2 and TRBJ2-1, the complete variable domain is GAGVSQSPSNKVTEKGKDVELRCDPISGHTALYWYRQSLGQGLEFLIYFQGNSAPDKSGLPSDRFSAERTGGSVSTLTIQRTQQEDSAVYLCASSFLPVGHEQFFGPGTRLTVL.

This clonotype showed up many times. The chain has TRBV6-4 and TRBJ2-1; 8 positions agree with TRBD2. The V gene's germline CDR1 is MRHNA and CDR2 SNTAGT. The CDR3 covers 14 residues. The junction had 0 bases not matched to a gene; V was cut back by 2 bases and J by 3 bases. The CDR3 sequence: CASSDSGGYNEQFF. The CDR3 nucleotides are TGTGCCAGCAGTGACAGCGGGGGCTACAATGAGCAGTTCTTC.

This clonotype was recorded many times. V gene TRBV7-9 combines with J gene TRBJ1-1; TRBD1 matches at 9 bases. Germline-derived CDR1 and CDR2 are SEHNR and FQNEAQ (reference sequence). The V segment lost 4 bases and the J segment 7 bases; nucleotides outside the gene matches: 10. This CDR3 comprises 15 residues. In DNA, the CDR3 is TGTGCCAGCAGCTCGGCCGGGACAGGGAGGAATGAAGCTTTCTTT. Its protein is CASSSAGTGRNEAFF.

Here the CDR3 DNA reads TGTGCCTGGAGTATAGGGGGGGGAACTGAAGCTTTCTTT. Translated, it gives CAWSIGGGTEAFF. This chain links TRBV30 with TRBJ1-1, with D possibly TRBD1 on 6 matching bases. The V end was cut by 2 bases, the J end by 5 bases, with 12 bases between. The CDR3 length is 13 residues. Looked up from germline, CDR1 is GTSNPN and CDR2 is SVGIG (reference sequence).

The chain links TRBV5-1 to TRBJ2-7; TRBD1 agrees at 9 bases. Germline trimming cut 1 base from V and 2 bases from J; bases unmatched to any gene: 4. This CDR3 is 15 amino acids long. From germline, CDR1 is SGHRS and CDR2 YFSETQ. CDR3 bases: TGCGCCAGCAGCTTGACCGGGACAGGGACCTACGAGCAGTACTTC. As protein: CASSLTGTGTYEQYF. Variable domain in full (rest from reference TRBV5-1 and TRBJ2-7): KAGVTQTPRYLIKTRGQQVTLSCSPISGHRSVSWYQQTPGQGLQFLFEYFSETQRNKGNFPGRFSGRQFSNSRSEMNVSTLELGDSALYLCASSLTGTGTYEQYFGPGTRLTVT.

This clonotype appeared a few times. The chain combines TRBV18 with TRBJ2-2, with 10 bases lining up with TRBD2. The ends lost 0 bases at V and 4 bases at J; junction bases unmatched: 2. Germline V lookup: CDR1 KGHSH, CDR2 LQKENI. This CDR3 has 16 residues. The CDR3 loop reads CASSPPSSGSTGELFF. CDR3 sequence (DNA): TGTGCCAGCTCACCACCGTCTAGCGGGAGCACCGGGGAGCTGTTTTTT. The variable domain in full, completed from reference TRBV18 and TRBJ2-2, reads NAGVMQNPRHLVRRRGQEARLRCSPMKGHSHVYWYRQLPEEGLKFMVYLQKENIIDESGMPKERFSAEFPKEGPSILRIQQVVRGDSAAYFCASSPPSSGSTGELFFGEGSRLTVL.

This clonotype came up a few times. The CDR3 loop is CASSTTSGRRSTDTQYF. The CDR3 bases are TGTGCCAGTAGTACCACTAGCGGGAGACGGAGCACAGATACGCAGTATTTT. The chain combines TRBV19 with TRBJ2-3, with TRBD2 identical over 11 bases. The length of the CDR3 is 17 residues. J gave up 0 bases and V 4 bases, and 6 bases lay outside the gene matches. Per the germline V gene, CDR1 is LNHDA and CDR2 is SQIVND (reference sequence). The variable domain in full, with the rest retrieved from reference TRBV19 and TRBJ2-3, is DGGITQSPKYLFRKEGQNVTLSCEQNLNHDAMYWYRQDPGQGLRLIYYSQIVNDFQKGDIAEGYSVSREKKESFPLTVTSAQKNPTAFYLCASSTTSGRRSTDTQYFGPGTRLTVL.

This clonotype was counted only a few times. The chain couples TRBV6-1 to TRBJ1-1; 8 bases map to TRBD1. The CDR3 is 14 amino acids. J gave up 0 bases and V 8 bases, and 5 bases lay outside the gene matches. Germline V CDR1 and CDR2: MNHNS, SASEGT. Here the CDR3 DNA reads TGTGCCAGCGCCAACAGGGGGATGAACACTGAAGCTTTCTTT. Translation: CASANRGMNTEAFF.

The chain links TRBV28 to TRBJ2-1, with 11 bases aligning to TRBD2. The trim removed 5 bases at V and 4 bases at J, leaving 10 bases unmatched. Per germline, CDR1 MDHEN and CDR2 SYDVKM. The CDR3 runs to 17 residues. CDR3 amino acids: CASSGTSGRRGYNEQFF. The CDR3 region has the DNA TGTGCCAGCAGTGGGACTAGCGGAAGGCGTGGGTACAATGAGCAGTTCTTC.

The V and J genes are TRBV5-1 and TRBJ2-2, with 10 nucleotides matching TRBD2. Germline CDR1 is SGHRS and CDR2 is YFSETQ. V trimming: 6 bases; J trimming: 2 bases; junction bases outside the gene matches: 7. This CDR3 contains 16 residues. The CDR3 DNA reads TGCGCCAGCACCCTCGGACTAGCGGAAAACACCGGGGAGCTGTTTTTT. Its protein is CASTLGLAENTGELFF.

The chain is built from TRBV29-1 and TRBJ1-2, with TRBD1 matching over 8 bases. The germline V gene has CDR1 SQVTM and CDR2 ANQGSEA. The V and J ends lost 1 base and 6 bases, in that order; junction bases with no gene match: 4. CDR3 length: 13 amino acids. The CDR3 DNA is TGCAGCGTTGAAGGCGACAGGGGAGATGGCTACACCTTC. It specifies CSVEGDRGDGYTF.

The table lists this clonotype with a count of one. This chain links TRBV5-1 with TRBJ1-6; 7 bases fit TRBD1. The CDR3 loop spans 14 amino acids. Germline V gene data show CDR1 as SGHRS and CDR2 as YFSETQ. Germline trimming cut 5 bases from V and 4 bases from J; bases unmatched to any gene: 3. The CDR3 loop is CASRETGYNSPLHF. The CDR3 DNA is TGCGCCAGCAGGGAGACAGGGTATAATTCACCCCTCCACTTT.